This T cell receptor beta chain was observed in a study of OX40 agonist ivuxolimab in advanced cancers. The method was immunoSEQ multiplex PCR; TCRdb's version includes in-frame clones alone and lacks a portion of them. Seen here are fewer than 65,000 clones, roughly nine tenths observed once, and the top ten hold 4% to 4.5%. Findings of the study overall: Several nonresponders also turned out to have low normalized T-cell clonal expansion. The study found among the lowest clonal expansion in partial responders at 0.1-3.0 mg/kg.

The germline gives CDR1 SGDLS, CDR2 YYNGEE. This CDR3 contains 14 residues. V dropped 3 bases and J dropped 5; count of bases not matched to a gene: 7. With baseline, cycle 4 day 1, and cycle 7 day 1 as timepoints, blood was sampled. Turning to this clone: The target antigen is unknown.

The chain combines TRBV9 with TRBJ2-7; the match to TRBD1 covers 8 bases. This specimen consisted of CD4+ or CD8+ T cells sorted from blood, obtained in a trial of the OX40 agonist ivuxolimab. The clonotype was recovered from an adult with an advanced solid tumor such as melanoma, head and neck, liver or kidney cancer. CDR3 nucleotides: TGTGCCAGCAGCGCCCAGGGGGCTTACGACGAGCAGTACTTC. It specifies CASSAQGAYDEQYF.